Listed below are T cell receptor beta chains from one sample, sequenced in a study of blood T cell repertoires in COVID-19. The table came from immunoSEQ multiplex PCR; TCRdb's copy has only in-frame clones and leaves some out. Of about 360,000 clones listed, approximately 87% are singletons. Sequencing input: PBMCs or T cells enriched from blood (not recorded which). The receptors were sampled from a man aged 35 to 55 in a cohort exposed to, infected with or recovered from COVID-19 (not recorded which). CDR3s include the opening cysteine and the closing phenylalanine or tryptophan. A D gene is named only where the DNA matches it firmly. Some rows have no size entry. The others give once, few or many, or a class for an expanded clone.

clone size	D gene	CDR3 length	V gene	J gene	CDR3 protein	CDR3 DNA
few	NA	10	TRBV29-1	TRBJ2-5	CSVEEKIQYF	TGCAGCGTTGAGGAGAAAATCCAGTACTTC
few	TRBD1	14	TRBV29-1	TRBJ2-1	CSLRGQGAYNEQFF	TGCAGCCTGAGGGGGCAGGGGGCCTACAATGAGCAGTTCTTC
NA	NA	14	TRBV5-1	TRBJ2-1	CASSQGTRYNEQFF	TGCGCCAGCAGCCAGGGGACACGCTACAATGAGCAGTTCTTC
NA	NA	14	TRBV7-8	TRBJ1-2	CASSLTIHGSGYTF	TGTGCCAGCAGCTTAACGATACACGGGAGTGGCTACACCTTC
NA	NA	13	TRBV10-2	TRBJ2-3	CASAEPSTDTQYF	TGCGCCAGCGCGGAGCCTAGCACAGATACGCAGTATTTT
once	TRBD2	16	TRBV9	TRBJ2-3	CASSKILATSTDTQYF	TGTGCCAGCAGCAAAATACTAGCGACAAGCACAGATACGCAGTATTTT
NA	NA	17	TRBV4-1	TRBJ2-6	CASSQDEGDSGANVLTF	TGCGCCAGCAGCCAAGATGAAGGGGACTCTGGGGCCAACGTCCTGACTTTC
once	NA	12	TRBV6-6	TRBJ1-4	CASRSRDEKLFF	TGTGCCAGCAGATCCAGGGATGAAAAACTGTTTTTT
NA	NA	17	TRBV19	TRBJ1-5	CASGALRDKGSNQPQHF	TGTGCCAGTGGAGCCCTCCGGGACAAGGGCAGCAATCAGCCCCAGCATTTT
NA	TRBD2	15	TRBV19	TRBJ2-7	CASSDGLADTYEQYF	TGTGCCAGTAGTGATGGACTAGCGGACACCTACGAGCAGTACTTC
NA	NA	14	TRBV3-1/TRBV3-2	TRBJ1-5	CASSQGDSNQPQHF	TGTGCCAGCAGCCAAGGCGATAGCAATCAGCCCCAGCATTTT
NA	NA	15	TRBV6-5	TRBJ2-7	CASSYSKAVLYEQYF	TGTGCCAGCAGTTACTCGAAAGCGGTTCTATACGAGCAGTACTTC
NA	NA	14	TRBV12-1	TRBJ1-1	CASNNDRGDTEAFF	TGTGCCAGCAACAATGACAGGGGGGACACTGAAGCTTTCTTT
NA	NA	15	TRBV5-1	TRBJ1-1	CASSLDGGANTEAFF	TGCGCCAGCAGCTTGGATGGGGGGGCGAACACTGAAGCTTTCTTT
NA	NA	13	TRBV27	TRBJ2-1	CASSFQTGETQFF	TGTGCCAGCAGTTTCCAGACAGGAGAAACTCAGTTCTTC
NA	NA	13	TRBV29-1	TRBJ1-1	CSVEGRLNTEAFF	TGCAGCGTTGAGGGCAGATTGAACACTGAAGCTTTCTTT
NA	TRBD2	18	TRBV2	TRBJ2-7	CASQFTGLAGRVAYEQYF	TGTGCCAGCCAATTTACAGGACTAGCGGGGAGGGTTGCCTACGAGCAGTACTTC
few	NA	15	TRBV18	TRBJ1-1	CASSPRTFQLSEAFF	TGTGCCAGCTCACCCAGGACTTTTCAGCTTTCTGAAGCTTTCTTT
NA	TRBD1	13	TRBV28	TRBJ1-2	CASFRQGGYGYTF	TGTGCCAGCTTCAGACAGGGAGGCTATGGCTACACCTTC
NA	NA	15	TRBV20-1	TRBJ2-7	CSASSGRGPSYEQYF	TGCAGTGCTAGTTCGGGGCGGGGTCCTTCCTACGAGCAGTACTTC
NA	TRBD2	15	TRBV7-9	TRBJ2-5	CASSLVLAGNETQYF	TGTGCCAGCAGCTTAGTACTAGCGGGAAATGAGACCCAGTACTTC
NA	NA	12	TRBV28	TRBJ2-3	CASTGSTDTQYF	TGTGCCAGCACAGGGAGCACAGATACGCAGTATTTT
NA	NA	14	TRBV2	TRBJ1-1	CASNRQDGRSEAFF	TGTGCCAGCAACCGACAGGACGGGAGGTCTGAAGCTTTCTTT
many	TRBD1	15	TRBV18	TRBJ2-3	CASSQQGVGTDTQYF	TGTGCCAGCTCGCAACAGGGGGTGGGCACAGATACGCAGTATTTT
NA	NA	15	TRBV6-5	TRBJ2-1	CASSYRQGRRHEQFF	TGTGCCAGCAGTTACAGGCAGGGAAGAAGGCATGAGCAGTTCTTC
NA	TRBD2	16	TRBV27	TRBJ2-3	CASRWTSGESTDTQYF	TGTGCCAGTCGGTGGACTAGCGGGGAAAGCACAGATACGCAGTATTTT
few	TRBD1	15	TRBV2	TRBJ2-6	CASRDRGAGANVLTF	TGTGCCAGCAGGGACAGGGGAGCCGGGGCCAACGTCCTGACTTTC
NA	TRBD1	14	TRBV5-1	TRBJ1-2	CASTLGQGNYGYTF	TGCGCCAGCACTCTCGGACAGGGGAACTATGGCTACACCTTC
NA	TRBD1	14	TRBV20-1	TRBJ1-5	CSASRDRGNQPQHF	TGCAGTGCTAGTAGGGACAGGGGCAATCAGCCCCAGCATTTT
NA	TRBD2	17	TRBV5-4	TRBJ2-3	CASSLATSGRGADTQYF	TGTGCCAGCAGCTTGGCGACTAGCGGGAGAGGGGCAGATACGCAGTATTTT
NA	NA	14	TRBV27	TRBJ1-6	CASSPTVLGSPLHF	TGTGCCAGCAGTCCGACAGTCTTGGGTTCACCCCTCCACTTT